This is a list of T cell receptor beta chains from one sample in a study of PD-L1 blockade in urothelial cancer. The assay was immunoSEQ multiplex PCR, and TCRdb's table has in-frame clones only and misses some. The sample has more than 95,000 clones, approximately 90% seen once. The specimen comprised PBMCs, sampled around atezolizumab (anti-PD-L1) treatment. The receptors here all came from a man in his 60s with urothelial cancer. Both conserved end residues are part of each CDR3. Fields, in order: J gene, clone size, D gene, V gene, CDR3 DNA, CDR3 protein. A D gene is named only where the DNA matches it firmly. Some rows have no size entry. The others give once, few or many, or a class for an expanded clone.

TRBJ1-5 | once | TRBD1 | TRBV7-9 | TGTGCCAGCAGCCGACAGGGGGATAGCAATCAGCCCCAGCATTTT | CASSRQGDSNQPQHF
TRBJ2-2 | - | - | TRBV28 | TGTGCCAGCAGTTCCGCCCTTCTGGGAGCGGTTGTGTCAACCGGGGAGCTGTTTTTT | CASSSALLGAVVSTGELFF
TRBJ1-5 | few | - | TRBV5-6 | TGTGCCAGCAGCGGCGCCGGGAATCAGCCCCAGCATTTT | CASSGAGNQPQHF
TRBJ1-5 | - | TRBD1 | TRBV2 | TGTGCCAGCAGTGAGGCAGCCCCGGGACAGTATAGCAATCAGCCCCAGCATTTT | CASSEAAPGQYSNQPQHF
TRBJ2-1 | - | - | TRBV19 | TGTGCCAGTAGTATTTTAACATCCTACAATGAGCAGTTCTTC | CASSILTSYNEQFF
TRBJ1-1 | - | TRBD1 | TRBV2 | TGTGCCAGCATGGGCAGGGGGCAGACTGAAGCTTTCTTT | CASMGRGQTEAFF
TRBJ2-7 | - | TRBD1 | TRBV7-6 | TGTGCCAGCAGCTCCTCCCCCCCGGGACAGGTTACCTACGAGCAGTACTTC | CASSSSPPGQVTYEQYF
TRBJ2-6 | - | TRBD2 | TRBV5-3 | TGTGCCAGAAGCTCAAGTAGCGGGCGGCTCTCTGGGGCCAACGTCCTGACTTTC | CARSSSSGRLSGANVLTF
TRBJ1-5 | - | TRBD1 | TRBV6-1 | TGTGCCAGCAGTGGACAGGGGGCCCCTCAGCCCCAGCATTTT | CASSGQGAPQPQHF
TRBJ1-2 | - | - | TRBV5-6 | TGTGCCAGCAGCACGTTCGGCGGGCAGGGGCCCCCCTATGGCTACACCTTC | CASSTFGGQGPPYGYTF
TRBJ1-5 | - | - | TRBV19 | TGTGCCAGTAGTGTCGGGGGGGATCAGCCCCAGCATTTT | CASSVGGDQPQHF
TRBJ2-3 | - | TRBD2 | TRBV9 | TGTGCCAGCAGCGGACTAGCGGGAGTCACAGATACGCAGTATTTT | CASSGLAGVTDTQYF
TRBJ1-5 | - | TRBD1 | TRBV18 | TGTGCCAGCTCCCCTGACAGGGCTGTTCAGCCCCAGCATTTT | CASSPDRAVQPQHF
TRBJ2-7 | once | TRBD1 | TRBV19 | TGTGCCAGTAAGCCACAGGGGCCCTACGAGCAGTACTTC | CASKPQGPYEQYF
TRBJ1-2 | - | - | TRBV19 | TGTGCCAGTATAGGCGGGCTCGGCGGGGGGATGGATGGCTACACCTTC | CASIGGLGGGMDGYTF
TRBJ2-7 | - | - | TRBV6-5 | TGTGCCAGCAGCTCACCGGGACTTTTGTCCTACGAGCAGTACTTC | CASSSPGLLSYEQYF
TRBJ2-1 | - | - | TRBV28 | TGTGCCAGCAGACAGGGCGCATACAATGAGCAGTTCTTC | CASRQGAYNEQFF
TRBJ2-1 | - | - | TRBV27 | TGTGCCAGCAGTACACCGAAGGTGGGCCGCGATGAGCAGTTCTTC | CASSTPKVGRDEQFF
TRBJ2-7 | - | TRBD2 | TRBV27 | TGTGCCAGCAGCCCGGAGACTAGCGGGGGCTACGAGCAGTACTTC | CASSPETSGGYEQYF
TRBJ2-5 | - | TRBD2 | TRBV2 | TGTGCCAGCAGTGAAGATGCAGGGAGGGTTGGTGGGACCCAGTACTTC | CASSEDAGRVGGTQYF
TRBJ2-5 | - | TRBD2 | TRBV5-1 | TGCGCCAGCAGCTTGGACGGGAGGGAGACCCAGTACTTC | CASSLDGRETQYF
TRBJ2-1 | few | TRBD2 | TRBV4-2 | TGTGCCAGCAGCCAAGGTAGCGGGGGGAGAGACAATGAGCAGTTCTTC | CASSQGSGGRDNEQFF
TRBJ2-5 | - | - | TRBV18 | TGTGCCAGCGCAGGGTTGGGCGGAGAGACCCAGTACTTC | CASAGLGGETQYF
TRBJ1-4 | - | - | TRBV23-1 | TGCGCCAGCACTCCCCGCGGAGGGAATGCAACTAATGAAAAACTGTTTTTT | CASTPRGGNATNEKLFF
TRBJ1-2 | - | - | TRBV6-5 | TGTGCCAGCAGAATAAGCAGGGTTCAGGGTGGCTACACCTTC | CASRISRVQGGYTF
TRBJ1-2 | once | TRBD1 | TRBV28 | TGTGCCAGCAGTCGGACAGGGGGCCGGTGGGGCTACACCTTC | CASSRTGGRWGYTF
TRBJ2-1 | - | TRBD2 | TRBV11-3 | TGTGCCAGCAGCTCCCCCCGGCTAGCGGTCCTAACCAGAGAGCAGTTCTTC | CASSSPRLAVLTREQFF
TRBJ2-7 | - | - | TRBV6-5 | TGTGCCAGCAGTTACTCCTCCCGCTCCTACGAGCAGTACTTC | CASSYSSRSYEQYF
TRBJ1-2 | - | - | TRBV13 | TGTGCCAGCAGCTTAGCAGGGAATGGCTACACCTTC | CASSLAGNGYTF
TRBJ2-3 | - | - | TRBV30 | TGTGCCTGGAGCGCGGCTGGGACGCAGTATTTT | CAWSAAGTQYF
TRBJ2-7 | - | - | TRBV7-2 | TGTGCCAGCACCTCAGGGAGCAGCGGGCCTCCAGTCCCCTACGAGCAGTACTTC | CASTSGSSGPPVPYEQYF
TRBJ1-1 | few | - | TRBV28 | TGTGCCAGCAGCCAATCTCTGCGAGAAGCTTTCTTT | CASSQSLREAFF
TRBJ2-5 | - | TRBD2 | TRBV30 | TGTGCCTGGACCCAGACTAGCTTCCAAGAGACCCAGTACTTC | CAWTQTSFQETQYF
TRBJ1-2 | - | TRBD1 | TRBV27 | TGTGCCAGCACCGCTAAAGGACAGGGGGCCAATGGCTACACCTTC | CASTAKGQGANGYTF
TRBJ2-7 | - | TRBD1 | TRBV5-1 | TGCGCCAGCAGCACAGGACAGGGAGGCGAGCAGTACTTC | CASSTGQGGEQYF
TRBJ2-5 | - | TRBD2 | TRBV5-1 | TGCGCCAGCACTCCACGGACTAGCAACCAAGAGACCCAGTACTTC | CASTPRTSNQETQYF
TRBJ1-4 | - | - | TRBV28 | TGTGCCAGCACAAGCAATAATGAAAAACTGTTTTTT | CASTSNNEKLFF
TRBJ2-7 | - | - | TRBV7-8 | TGTGCCAGCAGCTTCTCCTCCTACGAGCAGTACTTC | CASSFSSYEQYF
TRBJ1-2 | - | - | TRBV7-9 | TGTGCCAGCACCCGAATTGCCACAGCCTATGGCTACACCTTC | CASTRIATAYGYTF
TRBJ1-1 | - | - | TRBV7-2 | TGTGCCAGCAGCTTAGGGACCGAGGGAGGGGCAGCTTTCTTT | CASSLGTEGGAAFF
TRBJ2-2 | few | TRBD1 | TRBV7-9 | TGTGCCAGCAGCCCCCCCGGGACAGAAAACACCGGGGAGCTGTTTTTT | CASSPPGTENTGELFF
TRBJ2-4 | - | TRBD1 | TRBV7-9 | TGTGCCAGCAGCGCCCGACAGGGGGGTACCAAAAACATTCAGTACTTC | CASSARQGGTKNIQYF
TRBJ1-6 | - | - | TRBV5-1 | TGCGCCAGCTCCCGGGATATTGTCAATTCACCCCTCCACTTT | CASSRDIVNSPLHF
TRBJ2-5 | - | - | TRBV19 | TGTGCCAGTAGTCCCTCCTTACAAGAGACCCAGTACTTC | CASSPSLQETQYF
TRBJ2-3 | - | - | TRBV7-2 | TGTGCCAGCAGCTTAGGCCTAAGACTCGATACGCAGTATTTT | CASSLGLRLDTQYF
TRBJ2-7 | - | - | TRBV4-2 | TGTGCCAGCAGCGCCGGGACTGCCTACGAGCAGTACTTC | CASSAGTAYEQYF
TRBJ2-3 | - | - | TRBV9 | TGTGCCAGCAGCGTATCAACCCCCCGAGTAGAGCGGGCGGCTAGCACAGATACGCAGTATTTT | CASSVSTPRVERAASTDTQYF
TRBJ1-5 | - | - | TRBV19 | TGTGCCAGTAGTATAGCGGGGAATCAGCCCCAGCATTTT | CASSIAGNQPQHF
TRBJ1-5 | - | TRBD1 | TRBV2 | TGTGCCAGCAGCAGGGACAGGGGGTCGGGCCAGCCCCAGCATTTT | CASSRDRGSGQPQHF
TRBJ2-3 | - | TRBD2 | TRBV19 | TGTGCCACCCAGACTAGCCCGGGCGTGGATACGCAGTATTTT | CATQTSPGVDTQYF
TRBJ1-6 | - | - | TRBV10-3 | TGTGCCATCACCTTCGACAGGTTTAATTCACCCCTCCACTTT | CAITFDRFNSPLHF
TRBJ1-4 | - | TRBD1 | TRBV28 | TGTGCCAGCAGTTCTGGGGGACAGTCCAATGAAAAACTGTTTTTT | CASSSGGQSNEKLFF
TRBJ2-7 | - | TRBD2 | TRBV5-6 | TGTGCCAGCAGCAGAAGACTAGCGGGGGGATGGCACGAGCAGTACTTC | CASSRRLAGGWHEQYF
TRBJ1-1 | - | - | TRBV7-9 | TGTGCCAGCAGCTTAGCATTAAACACTGAAGCTTTCTTT | CASSLALNTEAFF
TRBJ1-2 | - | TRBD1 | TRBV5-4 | TGTGCCAGCAGCTTGGGGACAGGCTCAAACTATGGCTACACCTTC | CASSLGTGSNYGYTF